A selection of T cell receptor beta chains follows, all from one sample in a study of vaccination and CD4 T cells after COVID-19. TCRdb called the PCR reads again in MiXCR, with one record for every CDR3 protein. This table holds several thousand distinct CDR3 sequences, just over 70% found once. For these TCRs, the target antigens are not known. The sample comprised CD4+ T cells from blood, cultured in vitro. These receptors came from a human donor in good health. Both conserved end residues are part of each CDR3. The order of the fields is V gene, D gene, clone size, J gene, CDR3 protein, CDR3 DNA. A D gene is named only where the DNA matches it firmly. Not all rows give a size; the values are once, few, many and, for expanded clones, a class.

>TRBV6-1|TRBD2|-|TRBJ2-5
CASTRLAGAYQETQYF
TGTGCCAGCACGAGACTAGCGGGGGCCTACCAAGAGACCCAGTACTTC
>TRBV7-2|-|-|TRBJ1-2
CASSPWTGYGYTF
TGTGCCAGCAGCCCCTGGACCGGGTATGGCTACACCTTC
>TRBV30|-|few|TRBJ1-1
CAWSVIRNTEAFF
TGTGCCTGGAGTGTAATCCGGAACACTGAAGCTTTCTTT
>TRBV7-2|-|-|TRBJ2-2
CASRSGAEELFF
TGTGCCAGCCGATCAGGGGCGGAGGAGCTGTTTTTT
>TRBV6-1|TRBD1|-|TRBJ1-5
CASRGQGNQPQHF
TGTGCCAGCAGGGGACAGGGGAATCAGCCCCAGCATTTT
>TRBV5-1|-|-|TRBJ1-5
CASSLSGGENQPQHF
TGCGCCAGCAGCTTGAGCGGGGGCGAGAATCAGCCCCAGCATTTT
>TRBV7-2|-|-|TRBJ1-6
CATQRGRSSYNSPLHF
TGTGCCACCCAGAGGGGTAGGAGCTCCTATAATTCACCCCTCCACTTT
>TRBV6-1|TRBD2|-|TRBJ2-3
CASSEAGFTDTQYF
TGTGCCAGCAGCGAAGCGGGATTCACAGATACGCAGTATTTT
>TRBV6-4|-|-|TRBJ1-1
CATSGGGWGMNTEAFF
TGTGCCACCTCAGGAGGGGGATGGGGGATGAACACTGAAGCTTTCTTT
>TRBV7-9|TRBD1|-|TRBJ2-2
CASSFPGQGANTGELFF
TGTGCCAGCAGCTTTCCCGGACAGGGGGCTAACACCGGGGAGCTGTTTTTT
>TRBV20-1|TRBD1|-|TRBJ1-2
CSALATGGENYGYTF
TGCAGTGCGCTAGCGACAGGGGGCGAGAACTATGGCTACACCTTC
>TRBV15|-|-|TRBJ2-3
CATSREPAGTDTQYF
TGTGCCACCAGCAGAGAACCAGCGGGCACAGATACGCAGTATTTT
>TRBV20-1|-|few|TRBJ2-5
CSAEQGAGKKETQYF
TGCAGTGCTGAACAGGGCGCCGGGAAAAAAGAGACCCAGTACTTC
>TRBV19|-|-|TRBJ1-1
CASSPVRYTEAFF
TGTGCCAGTAGTCCGGTTCGGTACACTGAAGCTTTCTTT
>TRBV4-1|TRBD1|-|TRBJ1-1
CASSQEDRANEAFF
TGCGCCAGCAGCCAAGAGGACAGGGCAAACGAAGCTTTCTTT
>TRBV6-5|-|-|TRBJ1-6
CASSYSWGGNSPLHF
TGTGCCAGCAGTTACTCATGGGGAGGGAATTCACCCCTCCACTTT
>TRBV29-1|-|few|TRBJ1-2
CSVEDQGRDGYGYTF
TGCAGCGTTGAAGATCAAGGGCGCGACGGCTATGGCTACACCTTC
>TRBV7-2|-|-|TRBJ2-7
CASSLLPRREQYF
TGTGCCAGCAGCTTATTACCCCGCCGCGAGCAGTACTTC
>TRBV5-6|-|-|TRBJ1-5
CASSFGRGNQPQHF
TGTGCCAGCAGCTTCGGTAGGGGCAATCAGCCCCAGCATTTT
>TRBV15|-|-|TRBJ2-1
CATSRRGRNNEQFF
TGTGCCACCAGCAGAAGAGGCCGAAACAATGAGCAGTTCTTC
>TRBV10-2|TRBD2|-|TRBJ2-3
CASSESAGGPDTQYF
TGCGCCAGCAGTGAGTCGGCGGGGGGGCCCGATACGCAGTATTTT
>TRBV6-1|-|-|TRBJ2-7
CASSEGPGIYEQYF
TGTGCCAGCAGTGAAGGTCCGGGGATCTACGAGCAGTACTTC
>TRBV6-2/TRBV6-3|TRBD2|-|TRBJ2-1
CASMPFFSGGYNEQFF
TGTGCCAGCATGCCCTTTTTTAGCGGGGGGTACAATGAGCAGTTCTTC
>TRBV6-2/TRBV6-3|-|-|TRBJ1-2
CASSYGIQGSSGYTF
TGTGCCAGCAGTTACGGGATTCAAGGGAGTAGCGGCTACACCTTC
>TRBV7-2|TRBD2|-|TRBJ2-7
CASSSRGPTSGSSYEQYF
TGTGCCAGCAGCTCTAGGGGGCCGACTAGCGGGAGTTCTTACGAGCAGTACTTC
>TRBV11-2|-|-|TRBJ2-5
CASSLDVLGGRGTQYF
TGTGCCAGCAGCTTAGACGTGCTGGGGGGGCGCGGGACCCAGTACTTC
>TRBV5-4|-|once|TRBJ2-3
CASSLVEADTQYF
TGTGCCAGCAGCTTGGTCGAAGCAGATACGCAGTATTTT
>TRBV20-1|TRBD2|-|TRBJ2-3
CSTSGNTDAQYF
TGCAGTACTAGCGGGAACACAGATGCGCAGTATTTT
>TRBV25-1|-|-|TRBJ2-2
CASSDGTYTTGELFF
TGTGCCAGCAGTGACGGGACATACACTACCGGGGAGCTGTTTTTT
>TRBV20-1|-|-|TRBJ2-3
CSATTRLEGTQYF
TGCAGTGCTACTACACGGCTAGAAGGTACGCAGTATTTT
>TRBV6-1|TRBD1|-|TRBJ1-5
CASIHDRGALNQPQHF
TGTGCCAGCATACACGACAGGGGTGCTTTAAATCAGCCCCAGCATTTT
>TRBV5-8|TRBD1|-|TRBJ1-1
CASSLRTGGLGTEAFF
TGTGCCAGCAGCTTGCGGACAGGGGGCTTGGGCACTGAAGCTTTCTTT
>TRBV20-1|TRBD1|-|TRBJ2-7
CSAGPGQGSPYEQYF
TGCAGTGCCGGACCCGGACAGGGCAGCCCCTACGAGCAGTACTTC
>TRBV12-3/TRBV12-4|-|-|TRBJ2-5
CASSWGLPQETQYF
TGTGCCAGCAGTTGGGGACTGCCGCAAGAGACCCAGTACTTC
>TRBV20-1|-|-|TRBJ1-1
CSARGGGSRNTEAFF
TGCAGTGCTAGAGGTGGGGGAAGCCGGAACACTGAAGCTTTCTTT